A selection of T cell receptor beta chains follows, all from one sample in a study of T cell repertoires in cytomegalovirus infection. One entry per CDR3 protein results from TCRdb running MiXCR on the reads. This sample has fewer than 250,000 distinct CDR3 sequences; approximately 22% occur once, and the top ten carry 15% to 20%. Sequenced: CD8+ T cells from PBMCs. The source of these receptors is a human donor in good health (CMV status not recorded). Some clones in this sample may be carry-over from other donors' samples. CDR3s include the opening cysteine and the closing phenylalanine or tryptophan.

j_call v_call cdr3_aa
TRBJ2-1 TRBV29-1 CSVESAGIMKEQFF
TRBJ2-2 TRBV7-8 CASSLGAGNTGELFF
TRBJ1-3 TRBV7-8 CASSLGVENYGNTIYF
TRBJ2-1 TRBV5-4 CASRDGTGGGYEQFF
TRBJ1-4 TRBV20-1 CSARSRATNEKLFF
TRBJ2-2 TRBV6-1 CASSFLWTANTGELFF
TRBJ2-1 TRBV5-1 CASSPLWGNEQFF
TRBJ2-7 TRBV11-2 CASSPEYWYEQYF
TRBJ2-7 TRBV7-9 CASSFGLAHYEQYF
TRBJ2-4 TRBV28 CASSREASGGAGRRNIQYF
TRBJ2-7 TRBV9 CASSLGGPSYEQYF
TRBJ1-1 TRBV29-1 CSVELLDALAFF
TRBJ1-2 TRBV9 CASSPSTGYGYTF
TRBJ1-4 TRBV19 CASSPRISQVDEKLFF
TRBJ2-1 TRBV30 CAWSWGDEQFF
TRBJ2-2 TRBV6-5 CASSYSSLGTGELFF
TRBJ1-1 TRBV7-9 CASSLFRDKDVRNAGEAFF
TRBJ2-1 TRBV20-1 CSARDHYNEQFF
TRBJ1-2 TRBV27 CARTGNNYGYTF
TRBJ2-2 TRBV5-1 CASSFFPGELFF
TRBJ2-2 TRBV29-1 CSVQGANTGELFF
TRBJ2-7 TRBV4-1 CASSPGRLAGGYYEQYF
TRBJ1-1 TRBV7-9 CASSFVTEAFF
TRBJ1-1 TRBV5-4 CASSYHDPREAFF
TRBJ1-1 TRBV7-9 CASSLAGAEAFF
TRBJ1-1 TRBV24-1 CATSEGGNTEAFF
TRBJ2-5 TRBV27 CASSRGAWETQYF
TRBJ2-1 TRBV28 CASREDSISYNEQFF
TRBJ1-2 TRBV28 CASSLLKNYGYTF
TRBJ2-2 TRBV28 CASSLRDDTGELFF
TRBJ2-3 TRBV2 CASSPWGLAGVDTQYF
TRBJ1-5 TRBV20-1 CSARSGQLSNQPQHF
TRBJ1-1 TRBV4-1 CASSPYGGQQAFF
TRBJ2-2 TRBV7-8 CASSLEEGANTGELFF
TRBJ2-1 TRBV20-1 CSAKPSDRYYNEQFF
TRBJ1-1 TRBV14 CASSSLPGGTEAFF
TRBJ2-7 TRBV7-8 CASSLGTVAYEQYF
TRBJ2-1 TRBV5-1 CASSLPLAVNNEQFF
TRBJ2-7 TRBV7-9 CASSLQGYEQYF
TRBJ1-1 TRBV20-1 CSAQNGLRGEAFF
TRBJ1-1 TRBV6-5 CASSYVGGAEAFF
TRBJ2-1 TRBV20-1 CSARDGGASPGDEQFF
TRBJ2-7 TRBV4-3 CASSQAGTGGYEQYF
TRBJ1-2 TRBV29-1 CSAGTGYDYGYTF
TRBJ2-2 TRBV20-1 CSASLAGGDTGELFF
TRBJ2-1 TRBV7-9 CASSFPGLGIGEQFF
TRBJ2-5 TRBV6-2/TRBV6-3 CASSYSDSLQETQYF
TRBJ2-1 TRBV5-1 CASSLAQSGGINEQFF
TRBJ2-6 TRBV5-6 CASSWSRSGANVLTF
TRBJ1-3 TRBV7-8 CASSPPGWGNTIYF
TRBJ2-6 TRBV7-6 CASSLVASGAGANVLTF
TRBJ2-5 TRBV7-8 CASSLAGGPYQETQYF